Each of the 5 T cell receptor beta chains below was sequenced from the same sample in a study of metastatic and nonmetastatic thyroid tumors. TCRdb re-analyzed the PCR reads using MiXCR. The sample has about 7,100 clones, about a third seen once. No patient received treatment before thyroid surgery. Source material: adjacent normal tissue. The source is a female donor with papillary thyroid cancer or a benign thyroid nodule (not recorded which). Some clones in this sample may be carry-over from other donors' samples.

This CDR3 reads CASSLYGLAGSNEQFF. The CDR3 DNA is TGTGCCAGCAGTTTATATGGACTAGCGGGCTCCAATGAGCAGTTCTTC. The V call is TRBV27, the J call TRBJ2-1, with 11 positions matching TRBD2. The CDR3 spans 16 residues. Looked up from germline, CDR1 is MNHEY and CDR2 is SMNVEV (reference sequence). V trimming: 1 base; J trimming: 6 bases; junction bases outside the gene matches: 5.

In its sample, this clone ranks as medium-sized. This sequence joins TRBV11-1 and TRBJ2-2; possibly TRBD1 or TRBD2 for D (5 bases each). Per germline, CDR1 SGHAT and CDR2 FQDESV (reference sequence). This CDR3 region has 15 residues. V was shortened by 4 bases and J by 10 bases, with 19 bases between the two germline ends. CDR3 sequence: CASSSGTGTLAELFF. The CDR3 DNA is TGTGCCAGCAGCTCCGGAACGGGGACGTTGGCGGAGCTGTTTTTT.

The chain employs TRBV12-3 or TRBV12-4 and TRBJ2-7; D possibly corresponds to TRBD2 (6 bases). The CDR3 consists of 13 residues. Between the trimmed V and J ends, which lost 3 bases and 4 bases, there was a span of 10 bases. The CDR3 bases are TGTGCCAGCAGTTTCGGGGAGGCGTACGAGCAGTACTTC. Protein product: CASSFGEAYEQYF.

The chain combines TRBV30 with TRBJ2-2; D possibly corresponds to TRBD1 (5 bases). Trimming removed 1 base from V and 1 base from J, with 10 bases in between. The CDR3 consists of 15 residues. The germline gives CDR1 GTSNPN, CDR2 SVGIG (reference sequence). The DNA for the CDR3 is TGTGCCTGGAGTGGTTTCGGACAGAACACCGGGGAGCTGTTTTTT. Translation gives CAWSGFGQNTGELFF.

This clone was seen only a few times. The gene calls are TRBV28 and TRBJ2-5, with 8 bases that match TRBD1. The CDR3 is 15 residues long. Germline V CDR1 and CDR2: MDHEN, SYDVKM. The V segment lost 6 bases and the J segment 0 bases; nucleotides outside the gene matches: 6. The CDR3: CASRLGTGHQETQYF. The CDR3 DNA reads TGTGCCAGCAGACTCGGGACAGGACACCAAGAGACCCAGTACTTC.